This T cell receptor beta chain was profiled in a study of blood T cell repertoires in COVID-19. Study-level background: The cDNA or gDNA used as material had been derived from T cells, B-cell-depleted T cells, or PBMCs.

This clone is a singleton in its sample. CDR3 length equals 15 residues. V was shortened by 4 bases and J by 6 bases, with 14 bases between the two germline ends. The V gene's germline CDR1 is KGHDR and CDR2 SFDVKD. Clones were read by immunoSEQ multiplex PCR, and TCRdb kept only the in-frame ones, dropping some. The sample shows 350,000 to 400,000 clones, 70% to 90% of them seen only once. Seattle's enrolled individuals joined amid active infection and were then monitored longitudinally. The source is a woman under 40 with COVID-19, enrolled during active disease. The V and J genes are TRBV24-1 and TRBJ2-2; possibly TRBD1 for D (6 bases). The sequenced material came from peripheral blood. The CDR3: CATSDEQGLAGELFF. The CDR3 DNA reads TGTGCCACCAGTGACGAACAGGGTTTAGCCGGGGAGCTGTTTTTT.